One and the same sample provided the 6 T cell receptor beta chains below, sequenced in a study of regulatory T cells in long-lasting Graves disease. With iRepertoire HTBI primers and Arm-PCR of CDR3 regions, TCR beta libraries were built. TCRdb re-derived calls from the multiplex PCR reads in MiXCR, one entry per CDR3 protein. Counted here are roughly 520,000 distinct CDR3 sequences, 12% occurring once; the ten biggest clones make up roughly 8.2%. Described time point: newly diagnosed GD, antithyroid drugs for less than 3 months. After RNA was extracted from PBMCs, the TCR library was made from it. The sample also formed part of further work on T cells in Graves' hyperthyroidism and ophthalmopathy.

Sequenced material: peripheral blood mononuclear cells (PBMCs), taken at new diagnosis, from a patient treated with antithyroid drugs. The receptors originated from a woman aged 30 to 39 with Graves disease.

This clonotype was seen at least ten times. The CDR3: CASTLGGRGDYGYTF. CDR3 bases: TGTGCCAGCACCCTAGGGGGTCGCGGGGACTATGGCTACACCTTC. J is TRBJ1-2 and V is TRBV28; D possibly corresponds to TRBD1 (6 bases). This CDR3 has 15 amino acids. Trimming cost V 7 bases and J 3 bases, with 18 bases left between them. The germline V gene encodes CDR1 MDHEN and CDR2 SYDVKM.

This clonotype showed up many times. V usage is TRBV2 and J usage is TRBJ2-7; D is perhaps TRBD2 (6 bases). There are 14 residues in the CDR3. The V end was cut by 2 bases, the J end by 5 bases, with 13 bases between. Germline V gene sequence: CDR1 SNHLY, CDR2 FYNNEI. The CDR3 sequence is CASSELPGADEQYF. Here the CDR3 DNA reads TGTGCCAGCAGTGAACTCCCGGGAGCGGACGAGCAGTACTTC.

With respect to this clonotype: A much more abundant neighbour one base away suggests this may be a read error. The J gene is TRBJ2-7, the V gene TRBV2, with 8 bases matching TRBD1. The CDR3 runs 14 residues. V shed 8 bases, J shed 7 bases, and the junction held 13 bases outside the gene matches. CDR1 and CDR2 from the germline V gene are SNHLY and FYNNEI. The CDR3 here is CASGRDRSYNEQYF. The CDR3, as DNA: TGTGCCAGCGGTAGGGACAGGTCCTACAATGAGCAGTACTTC.

This clonotype was counted between two and nine times. The chain links TRBV19 to TRBJ1-3; TRBD1 matches at 8 bases. This CDR3 region has 17 residues. Germline V gene data show CDR1 as LNHDA and CDR2 as SQIVND (reference sequence). Trimming removed 4 bases from V and 0 bases from J; junction bases left unmatched: 8. In nucleotides, the CDR3 is TGTGCCAGTAGTAACCCCACAGGGGGGAGCTCTGGAAACACCATATATTTT. The encoded protein is CASSNPTGGSSGNTIYF.

In its sample, this clonotype was seen many times. The chain employs TRBV5-1 and TRBJ2-7; TRBD1 is a possible D gene (6 bases). The germline V gene has CDR1 SGHRS and CDR2 YFSETQ. This CDR3 has 15 amino acids. The ends were cut back, 0 bases at V and 3 bases at J, with 13 bases in the middle. Written as DNA, the CDR3 is TGCGCCAGCAGCTTGGTACCCGGACAGATCTACGAGCAGTACTTC. It is translated as CASSLVPGQIYEQYF.

The V gene is TRBV18, the J gene TRBJ2-7, with D uncertain. This CDR3 region has 12 residues. V was cut by 8 bases and J by 2 bases, with 10 bases left in between. Looked up from germline, CDR1 is KGHSH and CDR2 is LQKENI. The CDR3 loop reads CASSPVAYEQYF. The CDR3, as DNA: TGTGCCAGCAGTCCCGTCGCCTACGAGCAGTACTTC.